This record concerns one T cell receptor beta chain sequence. This sample was taken from a study of blood T cell repertoires in COVID-19. At the level of the study: In each case, the material was cDNA or gDNA derived from T cells, B-cell-depleted T cells, or PBMCs.

V trimming: 2 bases; J trimming: 8 bases; junction bases outside the gene matches: 3. Germline-derived CDR1 and CDR2 are SGHTA and FQGNSA. The CDR3 runs 15 residues. Study processing details: By means of reference gene primer amplification, nucleated cell counts were estimated. The method was immunoSEQ multiplex PCR; TCRdb's version includes in-frame clones alone and lacks a portion of them. V, J and clone size derive from that table, while D and trimming were established from the DNA sequence. This sample has 250,000 or so clones; nearly 85% occur once, and the top ten carry around 5.5%. This TCR was recovered from a human donor in a cohort sampled during active COVID-19. The sample comprised peripheral blood. This chain links TRBV7-2 with TRBJ1-6, with TRBD1 identical over 10 bases. CDR3 region: CASSLIGQGDSPLHF. DNA for the CDR3: TGTGCCAGCAGCTTAATCGGACAGGGGGATTCACCCCTCCACTTT.